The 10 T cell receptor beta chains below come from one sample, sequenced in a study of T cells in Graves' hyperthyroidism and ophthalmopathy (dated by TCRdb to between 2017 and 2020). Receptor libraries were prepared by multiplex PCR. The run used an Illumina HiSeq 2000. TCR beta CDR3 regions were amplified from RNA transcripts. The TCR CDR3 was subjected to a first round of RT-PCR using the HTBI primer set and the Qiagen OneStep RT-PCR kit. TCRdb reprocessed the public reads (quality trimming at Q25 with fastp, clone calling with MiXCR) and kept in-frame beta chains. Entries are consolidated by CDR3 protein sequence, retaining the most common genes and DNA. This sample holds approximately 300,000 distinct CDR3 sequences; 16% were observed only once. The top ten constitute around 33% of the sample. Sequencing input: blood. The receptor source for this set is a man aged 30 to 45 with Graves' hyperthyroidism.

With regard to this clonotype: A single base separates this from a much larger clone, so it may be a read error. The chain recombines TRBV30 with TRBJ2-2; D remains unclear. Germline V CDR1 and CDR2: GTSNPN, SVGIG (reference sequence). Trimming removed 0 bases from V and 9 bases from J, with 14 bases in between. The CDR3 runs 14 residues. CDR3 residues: CAWSVRRVARELFF. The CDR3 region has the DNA TGTGCCTGGAGTGTGAGACGTGTAGCCCGGGAGCTGTTTTTT.

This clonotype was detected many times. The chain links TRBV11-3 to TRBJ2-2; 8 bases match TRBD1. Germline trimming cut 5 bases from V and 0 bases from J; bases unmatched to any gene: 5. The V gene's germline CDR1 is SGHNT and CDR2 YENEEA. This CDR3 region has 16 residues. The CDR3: CASSTRTGSNTGELFF. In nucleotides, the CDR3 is TGTGCCAGCAGCACCCGGACAGGGTCGAACACCGGGGAGCTGTTTTTT.

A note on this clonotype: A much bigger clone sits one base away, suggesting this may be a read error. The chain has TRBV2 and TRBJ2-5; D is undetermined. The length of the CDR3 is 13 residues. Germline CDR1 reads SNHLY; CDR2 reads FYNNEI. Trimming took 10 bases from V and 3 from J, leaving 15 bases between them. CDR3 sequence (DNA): TGTGCCAACAGCTTTACGGCGGAAGAGACCCAGTACTTC. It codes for CANSFTAEETQYF.

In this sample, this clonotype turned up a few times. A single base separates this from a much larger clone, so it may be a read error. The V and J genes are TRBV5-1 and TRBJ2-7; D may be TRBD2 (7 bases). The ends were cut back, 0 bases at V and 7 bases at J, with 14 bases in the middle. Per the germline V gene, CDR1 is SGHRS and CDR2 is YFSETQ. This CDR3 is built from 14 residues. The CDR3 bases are TGCGCCAGCAGCTTGGGGGGGGGCGCCAGGGAGCAGTACTTC. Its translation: CASSLGGGAREQYF. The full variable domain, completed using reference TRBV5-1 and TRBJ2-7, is KAGVTQTPRYLIKTRGQQVTLSCSPISGHRSVSWYQQTPGQGLQFLFEYFSETQRNKGNFPGRFSGRQFSNSRSEMNVSTLELGDSALYLCASSLGGGAREQYFGPGTRLTVT.

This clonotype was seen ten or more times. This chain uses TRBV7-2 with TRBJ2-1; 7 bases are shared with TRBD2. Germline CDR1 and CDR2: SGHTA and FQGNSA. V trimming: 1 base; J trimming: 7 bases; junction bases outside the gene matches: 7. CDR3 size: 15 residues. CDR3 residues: CASSLGDGRINEQFF. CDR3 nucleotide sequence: TGTGCCAGCAGCTTAGGAGACGGGAGGATAAATGAGCAGTTCTTC.

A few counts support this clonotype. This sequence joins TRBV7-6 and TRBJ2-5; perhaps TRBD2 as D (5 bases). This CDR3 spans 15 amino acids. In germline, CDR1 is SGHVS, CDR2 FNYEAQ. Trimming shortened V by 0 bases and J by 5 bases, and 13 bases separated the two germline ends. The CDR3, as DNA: TGTGCCAGCAGCTTAGCGGGCGGGCGCAGCGAGACCCAGTACTTC. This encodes CASSLAGGRSETQYF.

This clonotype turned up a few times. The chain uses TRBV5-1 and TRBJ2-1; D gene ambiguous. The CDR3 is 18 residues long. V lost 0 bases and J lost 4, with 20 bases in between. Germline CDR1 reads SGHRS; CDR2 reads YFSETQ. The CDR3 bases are TGCGCCAGCAGCTTGGGCACATTCAAAACTGGGAAATACAATGAGCAGTTCTTC. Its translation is CASSLGTFKTGKYNEQFF.

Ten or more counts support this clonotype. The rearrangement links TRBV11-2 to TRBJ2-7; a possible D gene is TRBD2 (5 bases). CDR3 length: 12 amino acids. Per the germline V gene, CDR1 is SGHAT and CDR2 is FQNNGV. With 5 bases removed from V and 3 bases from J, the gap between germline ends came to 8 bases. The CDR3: CASSAEGYEQYF. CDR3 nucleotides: TGTGCCAGCAGCGCAGAGGGCTACGAGCAGTACTTC.

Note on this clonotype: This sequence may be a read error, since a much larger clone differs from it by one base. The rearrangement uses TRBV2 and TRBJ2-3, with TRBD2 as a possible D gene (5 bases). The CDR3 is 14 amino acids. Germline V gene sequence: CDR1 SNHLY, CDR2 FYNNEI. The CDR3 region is CASRTSGSTDAQYF. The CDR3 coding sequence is TGTGCCAGCAGGACGAGCGGAAGCACAGATGCGCAGTATTTT.

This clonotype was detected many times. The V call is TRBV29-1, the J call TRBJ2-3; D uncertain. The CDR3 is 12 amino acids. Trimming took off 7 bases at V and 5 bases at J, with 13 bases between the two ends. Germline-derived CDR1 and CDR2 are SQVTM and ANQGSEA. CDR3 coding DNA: TGCAGCGCTCGCGTCGATTTAGATACGCAGTATTTT. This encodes CSARVDLDTQYF.